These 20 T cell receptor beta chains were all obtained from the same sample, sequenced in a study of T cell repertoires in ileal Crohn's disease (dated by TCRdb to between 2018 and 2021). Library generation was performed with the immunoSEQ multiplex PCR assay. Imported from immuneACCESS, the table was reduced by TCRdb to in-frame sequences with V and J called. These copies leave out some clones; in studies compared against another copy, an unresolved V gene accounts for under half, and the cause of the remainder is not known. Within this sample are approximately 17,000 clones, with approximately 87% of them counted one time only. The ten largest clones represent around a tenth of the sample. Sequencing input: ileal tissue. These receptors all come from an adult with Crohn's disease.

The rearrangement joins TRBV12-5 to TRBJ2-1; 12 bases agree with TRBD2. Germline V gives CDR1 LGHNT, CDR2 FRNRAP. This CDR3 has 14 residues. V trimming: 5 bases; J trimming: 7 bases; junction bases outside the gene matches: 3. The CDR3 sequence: CASGRGTSGNEQFF. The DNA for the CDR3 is TGTGCTAGTGGTCGCGGGACTAGCGGGAATGAGCAGTTCTTC.

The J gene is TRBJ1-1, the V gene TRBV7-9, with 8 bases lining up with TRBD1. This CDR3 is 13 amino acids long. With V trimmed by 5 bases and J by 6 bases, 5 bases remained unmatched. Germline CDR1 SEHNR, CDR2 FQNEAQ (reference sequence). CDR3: CASSVQGDSEAFF. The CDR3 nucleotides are TGTGCCAGCAGCGTACAGGGGGACTCTGAAGCTTTCTTT.

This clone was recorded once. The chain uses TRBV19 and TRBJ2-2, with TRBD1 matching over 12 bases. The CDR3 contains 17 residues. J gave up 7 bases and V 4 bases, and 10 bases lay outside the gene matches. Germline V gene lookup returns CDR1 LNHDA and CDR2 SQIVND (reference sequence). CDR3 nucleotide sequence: TGTGCCAGTAGTAACCTCCGGGACAGGGGGCGAAACGGGGAGCTGTTTTTT. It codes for CASSNLRDRGRNGELFF.

CDR3: CASSLRDNNQDEKLFF. The CDR3 DNA reads TGTGCCAGCAGCTTGAGGGACAACAATCAAGACGAAAAACTGTTTTTT. The chain has TRBV5-8 and TRBJ1-4, with D maybe TRBD1 (6 bases). V was shortened by 1 base and J by 8 bases, with 18 bases between the two germline ends. This CDR3 comprises 16 residues. Per the germline V gene, CDR1 is SGHTS and CDR2 is YDEGEE.

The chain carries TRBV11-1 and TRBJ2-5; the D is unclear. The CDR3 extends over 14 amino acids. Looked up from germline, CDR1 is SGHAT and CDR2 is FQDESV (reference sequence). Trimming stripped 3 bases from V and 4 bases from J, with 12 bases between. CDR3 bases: TGTGCCAGCAGCTTGGCCCATATCCCAGAGACCCAGTACTTC. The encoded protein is CASSLAHIPETQYF.

The chain's CDR3 is CASSLEGGGYGYTF. CDR3 nucleotide sequence: TGTGCCAGCAGCTTAGAGGGGGGGGGCTATGGCTACACCTTC. The chain is built from TRBV7-2 and TRBJ1-2; possible D gene TRBD1, 6 bases. This CDR3 has 14 residues. Germline loops: CDR1 SGHTA, CDR2 FQGNSA. The V gene lost 1 base and the J gene lost 4 bases, with 10 bases spanning the gap.

The CDR3 DNA is TGTGCCAGCAGCCCGTATGCCACAGGCTATGGCTACACCTTC. This gives the protein CASSPYATGYGYTF. V is TRBV9 and J is TRBJ1-2, with D tentatively TRBD1 (5 bases). Trimming took off 4 bases at V and 4 bases at J, with 14 bases between the two ends. The length of the CDR3 is 14 residues. In germline, CDR1 is SGDLS, CDR2 YYNGEE. Full variable domain (remainder filled in from reference TRBV9 and TRBJ1-2): DSGVTQTPKHLITATGQRVTLRCSPRSGDLSVYWYQQSLDQGLQFLIQYYNGEERAKGNILERFSAQQFPDLHSELNLSSLELGDSALYFCASSPYATGYGYTFGSGTRLTVV.

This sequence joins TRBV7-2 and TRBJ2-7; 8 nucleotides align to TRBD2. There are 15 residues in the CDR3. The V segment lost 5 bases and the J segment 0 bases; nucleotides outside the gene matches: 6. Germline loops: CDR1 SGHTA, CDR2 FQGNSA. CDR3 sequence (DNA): TGTGCCAGCAGCACCTTGGCGGGGGGCTCCTACGAGCAGTACTTC. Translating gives CASSTLAGGSYEQYF. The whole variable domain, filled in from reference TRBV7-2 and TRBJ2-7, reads GAGVSQSPSNKVTEKGKDVELRCDPISGHTALYWYRQSLGQGLEFLIYFQGNSAPDKSGLPSDRFSAERTGGSVSTLTIQRTQQEDSAVYLCASSTLAGGSYEQYFGPGTRLTVT.

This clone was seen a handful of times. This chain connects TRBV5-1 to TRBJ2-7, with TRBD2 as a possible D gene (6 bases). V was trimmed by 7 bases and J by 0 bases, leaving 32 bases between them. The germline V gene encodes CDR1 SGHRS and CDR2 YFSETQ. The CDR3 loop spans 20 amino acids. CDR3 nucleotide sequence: TGCGCCAGCGCTGGGGGGATGCGGGCTCATGCCGAGTTAAGCTCCTACGAGCAGTACTTC. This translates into CASAGGMRAHAELSSYEQYF.

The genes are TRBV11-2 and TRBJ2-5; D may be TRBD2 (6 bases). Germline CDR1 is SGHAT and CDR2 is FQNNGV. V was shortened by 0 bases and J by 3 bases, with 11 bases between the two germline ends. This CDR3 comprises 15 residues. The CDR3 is CASSLDRAGEETQYF. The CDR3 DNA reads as TGTGCCAGCAGCTTAGATAGAGCGGGCGAAGAGACCCAGTACTTC.

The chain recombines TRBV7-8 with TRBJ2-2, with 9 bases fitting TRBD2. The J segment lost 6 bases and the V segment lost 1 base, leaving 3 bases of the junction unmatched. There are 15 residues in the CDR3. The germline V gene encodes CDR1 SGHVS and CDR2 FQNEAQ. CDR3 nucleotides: TGTGCCAGCAGCTTAGGGCGGGGGGGAGCCGGGGAGCTGTTTTTT. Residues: CASSLGRGGAGELFF.

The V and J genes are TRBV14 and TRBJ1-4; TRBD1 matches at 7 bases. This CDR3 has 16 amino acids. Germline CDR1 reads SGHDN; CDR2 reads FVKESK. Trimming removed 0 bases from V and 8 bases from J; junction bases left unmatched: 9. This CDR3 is CASSQDWTGRREKLFF. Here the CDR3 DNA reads TGTGCCAGCAGCCAAGATTGGACAGGAAGGAGGGAAAAACTGTTTTTT.

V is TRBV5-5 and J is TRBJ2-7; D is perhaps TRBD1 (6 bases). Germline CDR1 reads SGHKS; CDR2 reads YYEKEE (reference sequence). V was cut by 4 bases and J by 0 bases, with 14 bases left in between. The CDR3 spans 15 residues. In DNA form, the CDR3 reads TGTGCCAGCAGCGAAGGACAGTTAGCCTCCTACGAGCAGTACTTC. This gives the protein CASSEGQLASYEQYF. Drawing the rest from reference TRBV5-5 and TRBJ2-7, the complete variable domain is DAGVTQSPTHLIKTRGQQVTLRCSPISGHKSVSWYQQVLGQGPQFIFQYYEKEERGRGNFPDRFSARQFPNYSSELNVNALLLGDSALYLCASSEGQLASYEQYFGPGTRLTVT.

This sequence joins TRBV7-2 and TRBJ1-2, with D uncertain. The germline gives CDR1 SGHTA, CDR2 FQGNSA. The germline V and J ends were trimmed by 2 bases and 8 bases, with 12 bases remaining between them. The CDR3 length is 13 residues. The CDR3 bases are TGTGCCAGCAGCTTAATCGAGGGCGGAGGCTACACCTTC. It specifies CASSLIEGGGYTF.

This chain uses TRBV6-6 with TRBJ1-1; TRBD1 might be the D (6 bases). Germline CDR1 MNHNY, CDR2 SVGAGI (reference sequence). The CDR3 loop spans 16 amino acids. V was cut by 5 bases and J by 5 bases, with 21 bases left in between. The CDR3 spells CASSRETGIGLTEAFF. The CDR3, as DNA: TGTGCCAGCAGTAGGGAAACAGGGATAGGATTGACTGAAGCTTTCTTT.

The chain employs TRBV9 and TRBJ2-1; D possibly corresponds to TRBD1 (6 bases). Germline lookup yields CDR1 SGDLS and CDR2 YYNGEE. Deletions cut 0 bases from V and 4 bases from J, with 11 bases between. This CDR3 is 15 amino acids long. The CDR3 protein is CASSVALQGYNEQFF. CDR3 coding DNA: TGTGCCAGCAGCGTAGCGTTACAGGGATACAATGAGCAGTTCTTC.

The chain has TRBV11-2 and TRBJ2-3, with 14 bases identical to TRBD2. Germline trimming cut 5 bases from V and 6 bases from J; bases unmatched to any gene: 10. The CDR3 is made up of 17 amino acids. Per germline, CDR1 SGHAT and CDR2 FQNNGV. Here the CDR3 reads CASSLRLAGGDDDTQYF. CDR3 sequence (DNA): TGTGCCAGCAGCCTAAGACTAGCGGGGGGGGACGACGATACGCAGTATTTT.

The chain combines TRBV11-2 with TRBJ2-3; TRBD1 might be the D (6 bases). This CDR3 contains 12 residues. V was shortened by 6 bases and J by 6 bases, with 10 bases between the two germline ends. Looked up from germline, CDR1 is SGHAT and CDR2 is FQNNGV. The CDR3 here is CASSTGSDTQYF. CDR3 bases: TGTGCCAGCAGTACAGGGTCGGATACGCAGTATTTT.

The CDR3 spells CASSYRGPGNTIYF. In DNA form, the CDR3 reads TGTGCCAGCAGCTACAGGGGACCTGGAAACACCATATATTTT. The chain links TRBV27 to TRBJ1-3; 7 nucleotides agree with TRBD1. In germline, CDR1 is MNHEY, CDR2 SMNVEV (reference sequence). V shed 6 bases and J 2 bases; nucleotides not matched to a gene: 4. This CDR3 contains 14 residues.

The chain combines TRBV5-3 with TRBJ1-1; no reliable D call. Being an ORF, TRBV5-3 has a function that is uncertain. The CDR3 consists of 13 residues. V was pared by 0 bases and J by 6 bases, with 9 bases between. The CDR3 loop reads CARSLGSRSEAFF. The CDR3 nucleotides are TGTGCCAGAAGCTTGGGGTCCAGGTCTGAAGCTTTCTTT.